The present TCR beta chain was sequenced within a study of technical replicates of blood from a handful of donors. This clone was detected once. Trimming took off 4 bases at V and 8 bases at J, with 9 bases between the two ends. CDR3 length: 12 amino acids. Germline V CDR1 and CDR2: MNHEY, SMNVEV (reference sequence). Clones were sequenced by immunoSEQ multiplex PCR, and TCRdb holds only the in-frame ones, with some missing. Of nearly 80,000 clones in the sample, just under 95% were seen once. The receptor comes from a human donor in good health. This sequence joins TRBV27 and TRBJ2-1; TRBD1 is a possible D gene (5 bases). The source material was T cells isolated from PBMCs. The CDR3 here is CASSSRVDEQFF. The CDR3 DNA follows: TGTGCCAGCAGTTCCAGGGTCGATGAGCAGTTCTTC.